A selection of T cell receptor beta chains follows, all from one sample in a study of CD8+ T cells in alopecia areata. Clones were sequenced by immunoSEQ multiplex PCR, and TCRdb holds only the in-frame ones, with some missing. Here the sample spans tens of thousands of clones, 60% to 80% being singletons. Sequencing used CD8+ T cells sorted from blood, obtained at approximately week 42, from a patient treated with tofacitinib. The source of these receptors is a human donor with alopecia areata. Each CDR3 is given with its conserved first and last residue. Fields, in order: D gene, V gene, J gene, clone size, CDR3 DNA, CDR3 protein. D genes are given only for firm matches. Size is stated for part of the rows, as once, few or many counts, or as a class when the clone is expanded.

>TRBD1|TRBV7-9|TRBJ2-7|few
TGTGCCAGCAGCGCCGGGACAGGGGGTTACGAGCAGTACTTC
CASSAGTGGYEQYF
>NA|TRBV29-1|TRBJ2-4|few
TGCAGCGTTGACCGGCAGTTACTAGCCAAAAACATTCAGTACTTC
CSVDRQLLAKNIQYF
>TRBD1|TRBV29-1|TRBJ1-2|NA
TGCAGCGTTGCCGTCCCGGGACAGGGCGTGGACTATGGCTACACCTTC
CSVAVPGQGVDYGYTF
>NA|TRBV13|TRBJ2-2|once
TGTGCCAGCAGCCCGAGCCAGGGCGTGGAGCTGTTTTTT
CASSPSQGVELFF
>NA|TRBV25-1|TRBJ2-2|NA
TGTGCCAGCAGTGAGAGACAAAACACCGGGGAGCTGTTTTTT
CASSERQNTGELFF
>NA|TRBV7-2|TRBJ2-2|NA
TGTGCCAGTTGGGACCAAAACACCGGGGAGCTGTTTTTT
CASWDQNTGELFF
>NA|TRBV5-1|TRBJ2-1|few
TGCGCCAGCAGCAGTACCGGGACACCTGACAATGAGCAGTTCTTC
CASSSTGTPDNEQFF
>NA|TRBV13|TRBJ2-6|NA
TGTGCCAGCAGCTTAATAGGGGGAGTTGGGCAGACGTTCTCTGGGGCCAACGTCCTGACTTTC
CASSLIGGVGQTFSGANVLTF
>NA|TRBV7-9|TRBJ2-7|NA
TGTGCCAGCAGGGACAGCTCCTACGAGCAGTACTTC
CASRDSSYEQYF
>NA|TRBV15|TRBJ2-7|NA
TGTGCCACCAGCAGCCGACTTTCCTACGAGCAGTACTTC
CATSSRLSYEQYF
>TRBD1|TRBV10-3|TRBJ1-1|NA
TGTGCCATCCAGGACAGGGTGAACACTGAAGCTTTCTTT
CAIQDRVNTEAFF
>NA|TRBV27|TRBJ2-1|NA
TGTGCCAGCAGTTTATCGGTCGCAGGGTTGAATGAGCAGTTCTTC
CASSLSVAGLNEQFF
>NA|TRBV5-6|TRBJ2-7|NA
TGTGCCAGCAGCTCGCCCTCCGACTACGAGCAGTACTTC
CASSSPSDYEQYF
>NA|TRBV15|TRBJ1-2|NA
TGTGCCACCAGGGGGATGTTCGAGGACTTGATTAACTATGGCTACACCTTC
CATRGMFEDLINYGYTF
>NA|TRBV5-6|TRBJ2-7|NA
TGTGCCAGCAGCTTGGGGGTAGACAGGCTAAAGCCCTACGAGCAGTACTTC
CASSLGVDRLKPYEQYF
>NA|TRBV5-4|TRBJ1-4|NA
TGTGCCAGCAGCTTGGGACAGTACGGGAAACTGTTTTTT
CASSLGQYGKLFF
>NA|TRBV9|TRBJ2-1|few
TGTGCCAGCAGCGGCCCGTCGGGGACCGACTCCTACAATGAGCAGTTCTTC
CASSGPSGTDSYNEQFF
>NA|TRBV6-1|TRBJ2-1|NA
TGTGCCAGCCGAGGCGGGAACGAGCAGTTCTTC
CASRGGNEQFF
>TRBD1|TRBV29-1|TRBJ1-2|NA
TGCAGCGTTGACCCCGGGACAGGGGGTGGCTACACCTTC
CSVDPGTGGGYTF
>TRBD1|TRBV14|TRBJ2-1|NA
TGTGCCAGCAGCCAAATCCGGGACAGGGTTTTCTTC
CASSQIRDRVFF
>NA|TRBV7-9|TRBJ2-1|NA
TGTGCCAGCAGCCCGGGACACCCTGATGGGGATGAGCAGTTCTTC
CASSPGHPDGDEQFF
>NA|TRBV9|TRBJ1-2|NA
TGTGCCAGCAGCGACTGGGGCTATGGCTACACCTTC
CASSDWGYGYTF
>TRBD2|TRBV15|TRBJ2-3|NA
TGTGCCACCAGCAGAGAAAAGCGGGGAGATACGCAGTATTTT
CATSREKRGDTQYF
>NA|TRBV29-1|TRBJ2-7|NA
TGCAGCGTTGCCGGCCAGTACGAGCAGTACTTC
CSVAGQYEQYF
>TRBD1|TRBV30|TRBJ2-1|once
TGTGCCTGGAGTCCCGGGACAGGGGCCAATGAGCAGTTCTTC
CAWSPGTGANEQFF
>NA|TRBV6-1|TRBJ1-1|NA
TGTGCCAGCAGTGATTATCTACAGGTCAACACTGAAGCTTTCTTT
CASSDYLQVNTEAFF
>NA|TRBV19|TRBJ1-1|NA
TGTGCCAGTAGTAGGGAAATAAACACTGAAGCTTTCTTT
CASSREINTEAFF
>TRBD1|TRBV11-2|TRBJ1-1|NA
TGTGCCAGCAGCTCAACGACAGGGGGATCGTCGGACACTGAAGCTTTCTTT
CASSSTTGGSSDTEAFF
>NA|TRBV29-1|TRBJ1-1|few
TGCAGCGTTGGCGACACTGAAGCTTTCTTT
CSVGDTEAFF